The text below deals with one T cell receptor beta chain. Clones were read by immunoSEQ multiplex PCR, and TCRdb kept only the in-frame ones, dropping some. The table shows roughly 43,000 clones, with roughly 94% occurring only once. These data come from a study of control samples from healthy donors and cancer patients. The V gene end was trimmed by 6 bases and the J gene end by 7 bases; junction bases not matched to a gene: 8. Germline V gives CDR1 MDHEN, CDR2 SYDVKM. The CDR3 is 13 amino acids. The V call is TRBV28, the J call TRBJ2-5; 7 bases align to TRBD1. Sequenced material: blood. The source of this sequence is a man in his 60s in good health. CDR3 in DNA: TGTGCCAGCAGAACGACAGGGCTCGGGACCCAGTACTTC. Its protein is CASRTTGLGTQYF.